A single TCR beta chain is shown here with its context. Antigen unknown. The entry originates in a study of shared clonotypes between healthy human individuals. Study results and caveats: Read depth was anticipated to influence clonotype sharing among donors. Sharing across a few donors was seen in 4.5% to 6.5% of naive CD4 clonotypes.

It was into CD45RA+ naive and CD45RA-negative memory subsets that the CD4+ cells were split. Looked up from germline, CDR1 is LGHNA and CDR2 is YNFKEQ. The CDR3 extends over 16 amino acids. Between the trimmed V and J ends, which lost 1 base and 3 bases, there was a span of 15 bases. The protocol was immunoSEQ multiplex PCR, while the TCRdb copy is restricted to in-frame clones and leaves out a portion. Of approximately 2.1 million clones detected, approximately 95% appear once; the ten largest clones hold about 0.39%. The sample comprised naive CD4+ T cells from PBMCs. Subset meaning: CD45RA+ positively selected. The J gene is TRBJ1-2, the V gene TRBV4-2; weak D call: TRBD1 (6 bases). The receptor comes from a young man in good health. Some clones in this sample may be carry-over from other donors' samples. CDR3 bases: TGTGCCAGCAGCCAAGCTCGGGGGCCAGTAGACTATGGCTACACCTTC. Residues: CASSQARGPVDYGYTF.